This TCR beta chain was sequenced in a study of CD8 T cells in ankylosing spondylitis. TCRdb re-called the 5' RACE reads with MiXCR, one entry per CDR3 protein. The sample lists about 25,000 distinct CDR3 sequences; over 2% were seen once. This CDR3 is built from 14 residues. Per germline, CDR1 SGDLS and CDR2 YYNGEE. V dropped 4 bases and J dropped 8 bases, with 16 bases sitting between them. This clonotype was picked up many times. The rearrangement joins TRBV9 to TRBJ2-1; a possible D gene is TRBD2 (7 bases). This TCR was sampled from a female donor with ankylosing spondylitis or in good health (not recorded which). Sequencing was done on a sample of blood, either unsorted or a sorted T cell fraction (not recorded which). The CDR3 here is CASSPRGAGYEQFF. CDR3 DNA: TGTGCCAGCAGCCCCCGGGGGGCGGGGTATGAGCAGTTCTTC.